Detailed here is one TCR beta chain. The antigen is unknown. The data were taken from a study of cytotoxic CD8 clonotypes in ibrutinib-treated CLL. Study in general: Roughly 24 partial and 2 complete responses; at median approximately 6 years, around 14 remitted, about twelve progressed. Findings and caveats of the study: Sustained-remission patients were sampled at different times than progressing patients were. Clonality went higher at ibrutinib response and then dropped back toward baseline at progression.

The repertoire was sequenced with immunoSEQ multiplex PCR; TCRdb's copy has only in-frame clones and lacks some. The repertoire holds under 200,000 clones, 84% seen once, with 4.6% in the top ten. CDR1 and CDR2 from the germline V gene are SGHTA and FQGNSA. The length of the CDR3 is 16 residues. The ends lost 5 bases at V and 5 bases at J; junction bases unmatched: 6. From cryopreserved PBMCs came 1.5 to 2.5 micrograms of genomic DNA used for TCR beta libraries. The material sequenced was PBMCs, taken after 24 months of ibrutinib treatment. The receptor was isolated from a human donor with chronic lymphocytic leukemia. The chain combines TRBV7-2 with TRBJ2-3, with TRBD2 identical over 14 bases. CDR3 nucleotide sequence: TGTGCCAGCAGCCGAGGACTAGCGGGGGGCGAAGATACGCAGTATTTT. This gives the protein CASSRGLAGGEDTQYF.